The 27 T cell receptor beta chains listed next were all sequenced from one sample in a study of blood T cell repertoires in COVID-19. TCRdb keeps only in-frame clones here, not all; method: immunoSEQ multiplex PCR. The sample has just under 80,000 clones; about four fifths are singletons. Sample: peripheral blood. The receptor set was obtained from a woman in her seventies with acute or convalescent COVID-19.

Here the CDR3 DNA reads TGTGCCTGGGGGCCGACACAGGGTACGGAGTTCTTC. Translating gives CAWGPTQGTEFF. The J gene is TRBJ2-1, the V gene TRBV30; D possibly corresponds to TRBD1 (6 bases). The CDR3 is 12 amino acids. Trimming removed 5 bases from V and 14 bases from J, with 19 bases in between. Germline CDR1 and CDR2: GTSNPN and SVGIG (reference sequence). Full variable domain (rest looked up from reference TRBV30 and TRBJ2-1): SQTIHQWPATLVQPVGSPLSLECTVEGTSNPNLYWYRQAAGRGLQLLFYSVGIGQISSEVPQNLSASRPQDRQFILSSKKLLLSDSGFYLCAWGPTQGTEFFGPGTRLTVL.

V is TRBV21-1 and J is TRBJ1-5; the table's D call, TRBD1, was not checked against the DNA. TRBV21-1 is designated a pseudogene. The CDR3 extends over 18 amino acids. Here the CDR3 DNA reads TGTGCCAGCAGCAAAAGGAACAGGGGCAATATAGGGAATCAGCCCCAGCATTTT. It translates to CASSKRNRGNIGNQPQHF.

The chain joins TRBV6-1 to TRBJ2-2; maybe TRBD1 (7 bases). Trimming pared 2 bases from V and 4 bases from J, leaving 14 bases between. This CDR3 has 16 residues. The germline gives CDR1 MNHNS, CDR2 SASEGT. The CDR3: CASSEFGQGGTGELFF. As DNA, the CDR3 is TGTGCCAGCAGTGAATTCGGCCAGGGGGGCACCGGGGAGCTGTTTTTT.

Here the CDR3 DNA reads TGTGCCAGCTTCAGGGGAGGGAGCAATCAGCCCCAGCATTTT. Translating it yields CASFRGGSNQPQHF. The chain uses TRBV6-6 and TRBJ1-5; D may be TRBD1 (6 bases). V was cut by 8 bases and J by 1 base, with 12 bases left in between. Germline lookup yields CDR1 MNHNY and CDR2 SVGAGI (reference sequence). The CDR3 loop spans 14 amino acids.

This clone was counted once. The V gene is TRBV2, the J gene TRBJ1-5; TRBD1 agrees at 9 bases. Germline V lookup: CDR1 SNHLY, CDR2 FYNNEI. V shed 7 bases, J shed 2 bases, and the junction held 6 bases outside the gene matches. This CDR3 is 15 amino acids long. CDR3 nucleotide sequence: TGTGCCAGCAAGGGACAGGGAAGGGGCAATCAGCCCCAGCATTTT. As protein: CASKGQGRGNQPQHF.

The rearrangement uses TRBV14 and TRBJ2-7, with a tentative D call TRBD2 (6 bases). Germline CDR1 reads SGHDN; CDR2 reads FVKESK. The CDR3 length is 18 residues. Trimming shortened V by 0 bases and J by 2 bases, and 20 bases separated the two germline ends. CDR3 in DNA: TGTGCCAGCAGCCAAGATATTTCGGGCGCGGGACCTGCCTACGAGCAGTACTTC. Residues: CASSQDISGAGPAYEQYF.

V is TRBV6-2 or TRBV6-3 and J is TRBJ2-1; D is possibly TRBD2 (8 bases). The CDR3 runs to 20 residues. With 4 bases removed from V and 0 bases from J, the gap between germline ends came to 25 bases. Germline V gene data show CDR1 as MNHEY and CDR2 as SVGEGT. The CDR3 spells CASSFSPIGGAGGSYNEQFF. In DNA form, the CDR3 reads TGTGCCAGCAGTTTCAGTCCGATCGGGGGGGCAGGGGGCTCCTACAATGAGCAGTTCTTC.

This chain joins TRBV5-1 and TRBJ1-4; D remains unclear. The CDR3 is 13 residues long. Between the trimmed V and J ends, which lost 2 bases and 0 bases, there was a span of 2 bases. Germline V CDR1 and CDR2: SGHRS, YFSETQ. This chain's CDR3 is CASSFATNEKLFF. In DNA, the CDR3 is TGCGCCAGCAGCTTCGCAACTAATGAAAAACTGTTTTTT.

The rearrangement links TRBV19 to TRBJ2-1, with D possibly TRBD2 on 6 matching bases. Germline V gene sequence: CDR1 LNHDA, CDR2 SQIVND (reference sequence). CDR3 size: 15 residues. V was shortened by 6 bases and J by 4 bases, with 16 bases between the two germline ends. CDR3 residues: CASRGGVDFYNEQFF. CDR3 DNA sequence: TGTGCCAGTAGGGGCGGGGTGGATTTTTACAATGAGCAGTTCTTC. The full variable domain, completed using reference TRBV19 and TRBJ2-1, is DGGITQSPKYLFRKEGQNVTLSCEQNLNHDAMYWYRQDPGQGLRLIYYSQIVNDFQKGDIAEGYSVSREKKESFPLTVTSAQKNPTAFYLCASRGGVDFYNEQFFGPGTRLTVL.

The gene calls are TRBV4-2 and TRBJ2-5; a weak D match, TRBD1 (6 bases). Germline loops: CDR1 LGHNA, CDR2 YNFKEQ. The CDR3 length is 16 residues. V was trimmed by 8 bases and J by 1 base, leaving 20 bases between them. CDR3: CASFQTRGQLQETQYF. As DNA, the CDR3 is TGTGCCAGCTTCCAAACCCGGGGACAACTCCAAGAGACCCAGTACTTC.

This sequence joins TRBV5-6 and TRBJ2-3; no reliable D call. Germline V CDR1 and CDR2: SGHDT, YYEEEE. The CDR3 extends over 16 amino acids. V lost 7 bases to trimming and J lost 0 bases, with 18 bases between them. CDR3 sequence: CASVDSSRRSTDTQYF. Here the CDR3 DNA reads TGTGCCAGCGTTGATTCATCTCGCAGGAGCACAGATACGCAGTATTTT.

J is TRBJ2-5 and V is TRBV2; maybe TRBD1 (6 bases). V lost 9 bases and J 3 bases, leaving 14 bases between the germline ends. Germline V gives CDR1 SNHLY, CDR2 FYNNEI. This CDR3 contains 13 residues. The CDR3 loop is CARRPRTEETQYF. CDR3 sequence (DNA): TGTGCCAGAAGACCTCGGACAGAAGAGACCCAGTACTTC.

The V gene is TRBV7-8, the J gene TRBJ2-7, with TRBD2 as a possible D gene (5 bases). Looked up from germline, CDR1 is SGHVS and CDR2 is FQNEAQ. V lost 5 bases and J 2 bases, leaving 16 bases between the germline ends. This CDR3 contains 15 residues. CDR3 DNA sequence: TGTGCCAGCAGCCCTTCCGGGGAGAGAACCTACGAGCAGTACTTC. Protein sequence: CASSPSGERTYEQYF. Full variable domain (rest looked up from reference TRBV7-8 and TRBJ2-7): GAGVSQSPRYKVAKRGQDVALRCDPISGHVSLFWYQQALGQGPEFLTYFQNEAQLDKSGLPSDRFFAERPEGSVSTLKIQRTQQEDSAVYLCASSPSGERTYEQYFGPGTRLTVT.

The CDR3 is CASSRAHSSSTDTQYF. The CDR3 DNA sequence: TGTGCCAGCAGTCGCGCGCACTCATCTAGCACAGATACGCAGTATTTT. The chain carries TRBV2 and TRBJ2-3; D is unclear. The CDR3 sequence is 16 residues long. Between the trimmed V and J ends, which lost 5 bases and 0 bases, there was a span of 15 bases. CDR1 and CDR2 from the germline V gene are SNHLY and FYNNEI.

The chain has TRBV4-1 and TRBJ1-4; D ambiguous. CDR1 is MGHRA and CDR2 is YSYEKL in the germline V gene. Deletions cut 0 bases from V and 5 bases from J, with 16 bases between. The CDR3 is 17 amino acids. The CDR3 DNA reads TGCGCCAGCAGCCAAGAATGGGCACCTGGGCGCAATGAAAAACTGTTTTTT. Its translation is CASSQEWAPGRNEKLFF.

This clone was found once. The genes are TRBV9 and TRBJ2-7; D is uncertain. The germline V gene has CDR1 SGDLS and CDR2 YYNGEE. V was clipped by 4 bases and J by 5 bases, with 13 bases between them. The CDR3 contains 13 residues. CDR3 sequence: CASSKRGRDEQYF. The CDR3 coding sequence is TGTGCCAGCAGCAAGAGAGGTAGAGACGAGCAGTACTTC.

This chain joins TRBV19 and TRBJ1-1, with 8 positions matching TRBD1. Germline V gene lookup returns CDR1 LNHDA and CDR2 SQIVND (reference sequence). The CDR3 runs to 16 residues. With 5 bases clipped from V and 0 bases from J, the junction kept 8 bases outside the gene matches. CDR3 in DNA: TGTGCCAGTAGTGACGCAGGGACAGGCATGAACACTGAAGCTTTCTTT. Amino acid sequence: CASSDAGTGMNTEAFF.

The chain couples TRBV19 to TRBJ1-2; 8 bases agree with TRBD1. V shed 4 bases and J 7 bases; nucleotides not matched to a gene: 5. The germline gives CDR1 LNHDA, CDR2 SQIVND (reference sequence). The CDR3 sequence is 13 residues long. CDR3 amino acids: CASSRQGNGGYTF. CDR3 sequence (DNA): TGTGCCAGTAGTAGACAGGGGAACGGTGGCTACACCTTC.

The rearrangement links TRBV19 to TRBJ2-7; 7 bases map to TRBD2. With 7 bases clipped from V and 6 bases from J, the junction kept 15 bases outside the gene matches. The germline V gene encodes CDR1 LNHDA and CDR2 SQIVND (reference sequence). This CDR3 region has 15 residues. The chain's CDR3 is CASKPSRLAGGEQYF. The CDR3 DNA reads as TGTGCCAGTAAACCCTCACGACTAGCCGGGGGCGAGCAGTACTTC.

The rearrangement uses TRBV7-2 and TRBJ1-2; the D is unclear. Trimming took off 2 bases at V and 5 bases at J, with 12 bases between the two ends. Germline CDR1 is SGHTA and CDR2 is FQGNSA. CDR3 length: 14 residues. The CDR3 spells CASSLKSETYGYTF. DNA for the CDR3: TGTGCCAGCAGCTTAAAGTCGGAGACGTATGGCTACACCTTC.

The chain has TRBV4-1 and TRBJ2-2, with 8 bases fitting TRBD2. Trimming cost V 3 bases and J 9 bases; bases outside gene matches: 6. The CDR3 runs to 14 residues. Germline V gene lookup returns CDR1 MGHRA and CDR2 YSYEKL. This chain's CDR3 is CASSQGLGLWELFF. DNA for the CDR3: TGCGCCAGCAGCCAGGGACTAGGTCTATGGGAGCTGTTTTTT.

The gene calls are TRBV2 and TRBJ1-1, with 7 bases matching TRBD1. The V gene end was trimmed by 7 bases and the J gene end by 5 bases; junction bases not matched to a gene: 7. CDR3 length: 13 residues. Germline assignment: CDR1 SNHLY and CDR2 FYNNEI. The CDR3 protein is CASKPTGRTEAFF. In DNA, the CDR3 is TGTGCCAGCAAACCGACAGGGCGGACTGAAGCTTTCTTT.

V usage is TRBV3-1 (or the pseudogene TRBV3-2) and J usage is TRBJ2-7, with 8 positions matching TRBD2. CDR1 is LGHDT, CDR2 YNNKEL, per germline (reference sequence). Trimming cost V 1 base and J 4 bases; bases outside gene matches: 3. CDR3 length equals 14 residues. The CDR3 DNA reads as TGTGCCAGCAGCCAAGGTAGCGGGACATACGAGCAGTACTTC. Translated: CASSQGSGTYEQYF.

This chain uses TRBV7-9 with TRBJ2-2, with 9 bases matching TRBD2. In germline, CDR1 is SEHNR, CDR2 FQNEAQ (reference sequence). Unmatched junction bases numbered 14, after V lost 2 bases and J lost 7 bases. The CDR3 runs 18 residues. The CDR3 sequence is CASSLPRRLAGLIGELFF. DNA of the CDR3: TGTGCCAGCAGCTTACCCAGAAGGCTAGCGGGATTAATCGGGGAGCTGTTTTTT.

This chain links TRBV15 with TRBJ2-3; 8 nucleotides align to TRBD1. The germline V gene has CDR1 LNHNV and CDR2 YYDKDF (reference sequence). This CDR3 region has 15 residues. V trimming: 9 bases; J trimming: 6 bases; junction bases outside the gene matches: 14. The CDR3 loop reads CATQDRGAHLDTQYF. In DNA, the CDR3 is TGTGCCACGCAAGACAGGGGAGCGCACTTGGATACGCAGTATTTT.

This chain connects TRBV7-9 to TRBJ2-1, with 14 bases that match TRBD2. The CDR3 length is 17 residues. CDR1 is SEHNR and CDR2 is FQNEAQ in the germline V gene (reference sequence). The V gene end was trimmed by 5 bases and the J gene end by 0 bases; junction bases not matched to a gene: 3. CDR3 region: CASSGTSGSRSYNEQFF. Written as DNA, the CDR3 is TGTGCCAGCAGCGGGACTAGCGGGAGTCGCTCCTACAATGAGCAGTTCTTC.

The chain has TRBV6-1 and TRBJ1-4, with D perhaps TRBD1 (5 bases). V shed 6 bases and J shed 2 bases, with 10 bases lying between them. The CDR3 has 14 amino acids. Germline loops: CDR1 MNHNS, CDR2 SASEGT. The chain's CDR3 is CASRRGGTNEKLFF. The CDR3 DNA reads as TGTGCCAGCAGAAGGGGTGGGACTAATGAAAAACTGTTTTTT.